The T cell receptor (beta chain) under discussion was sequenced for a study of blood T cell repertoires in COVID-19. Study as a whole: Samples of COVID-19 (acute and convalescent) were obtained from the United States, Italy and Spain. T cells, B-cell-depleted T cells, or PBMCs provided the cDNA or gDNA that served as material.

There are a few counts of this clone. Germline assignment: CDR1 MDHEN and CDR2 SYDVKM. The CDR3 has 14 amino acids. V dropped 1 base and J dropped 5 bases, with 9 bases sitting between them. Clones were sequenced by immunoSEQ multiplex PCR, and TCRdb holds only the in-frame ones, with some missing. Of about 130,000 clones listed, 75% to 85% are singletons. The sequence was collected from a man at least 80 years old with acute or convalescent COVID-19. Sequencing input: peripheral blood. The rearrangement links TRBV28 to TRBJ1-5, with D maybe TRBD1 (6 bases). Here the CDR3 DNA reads TGTGCCAGCAGTTTATTCTCAGGGGATCAGCCCCAGCATTTT. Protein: CASSLFSGDQPQHF.